This T cell receptor (beta chain) emerged from a study of blood T cell repertoires in COVID-19. Background on the study: Specimens from acute and convalescent COVID-19 originated in the United States, Italy and Spain. Nucleic acid was either cDNA or gDNA, and it came from T cells, B-cell-depleted T cells, or PBMCs.

TCRdb's table, derived via immunoSEQ multiplex PCR, lists solely in-frame clones and lacks some. Among approximately 480,000 clones, about 91% were seen once, and the ten largest hold around 0.9%. Germline lookup yields CDR1 SNHLY and CDR2 FYNNEI. V lost 4 bases and J 0 bases, leaving 11 bases between the germline ends. The CDR3 covers 15 residues. Material: peripheral blood. This chain connects TRBV2 to TRBJ2-3, with D perhaps matching TRBD1 (6 bases). The clonotype comes from a young man with COVID-19, enrolled during active disease. The CDR3 coding sequence is TGTGCCAGCAGTGGTCGACAGGTTAGCACAGATACGCAGTATTTT. As protein: CASSGRQVSTDTQYF.